This TCR beta chain was sequenced for a study of T cells in Graves' hyperthyroidism and ophthalmopathy. Using RNA transcripts as the source, TCR beta CDR3 regions were amplified. Researchers ran a first-round RT-PCR on the TCR CDR3 using the HTBI primer set. TCRdb called the multiplex PCR reads again in MiXCR, with one record for every CDR3 protein. The table shows a few hundred thousand distinct CDR3 sequences, with more than 15% occurring only once. Looked up from germline, CDR1 is SNHLY and CDR2 is FYNNEI. The CDR3 is made up of 13 amino acids. Trimming left V 3 bases short and J 6 bases short, with 12 bases between. This clonotype was counted ten times or more.

This chain uses TRBV2 with TRBJ2-7, with TRBD1 as a possible D gene (5 bases). This clonotype was obtained from a woman younger than 45 with Graves' hyperthyroidism. Sequencing used blood. The CDR3, as DNA: TGTGCCAGCAGTGAGGGGCGGATCGGCGAGCAGTACTTC. It translates to CASSEGRIGEQYF.